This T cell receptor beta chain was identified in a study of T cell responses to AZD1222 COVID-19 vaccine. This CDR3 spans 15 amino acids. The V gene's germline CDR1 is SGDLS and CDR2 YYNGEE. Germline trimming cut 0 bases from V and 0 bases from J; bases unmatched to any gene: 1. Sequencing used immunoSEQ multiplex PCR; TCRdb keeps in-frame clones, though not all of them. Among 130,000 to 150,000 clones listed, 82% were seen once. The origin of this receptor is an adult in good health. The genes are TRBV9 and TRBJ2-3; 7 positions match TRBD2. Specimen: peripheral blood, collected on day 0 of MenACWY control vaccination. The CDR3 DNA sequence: TGTGCCAGCAGCGTAGTGGGGGGGAGCACAGATACGCAGTATTTT. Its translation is CASSVVGGSTDTQYF.